Presented here are 10 T cell receptor beta chains from one specimen sequenced in a study of T cell changes during pregnancy in multiple sclerosis. The assay was immunoSEQ multiplex PCR, and TCRdb's table has in-frame clones only and misses some. The top ten clones hold roughly 2% of a sample with roughly 75,000 clones, 85% to 95% of them seen once. The starting material was peripheral blood, obtained in the third trimester of pregnancy. Receptors were obtained from a female donor in good health, enrolled as a control in a pregnancy study.

This sequence joins TRBV4-1 and TRBJ2-1; the D gene is possibly TRBD1 (7 bases). Trimming shortened V by 1 base and J by 10 bases, and 14 bases separated the two germline ends. Germline CDR1 MGHRA, CDR2 YSYEKL. The length of the CDR3 is 14 residues. CDR3 region: CASSQGAQGGEQFF. The CDR3 region has the DNA TGCGCCAGCAGCCAAGGAGCTCAGGGGGGAGAGCAGTTCTTC.

The chain couples TRBV27 to TRBJ2-7; TRBD2 aligns across 7 bases. Losses at the gene ends were 6 bases for V and 4 bases for J; bases not matched to a gene: 9. Germline V lookup: CDR1 MNHEY, CDR2 SMNVEV (reference sequence). This CDR3 contains 14 residues. CDR3 loop: CASSQNPGLYEQYF. The CDR3 DNA follows: TGTGCCAGCAGCCAGAACCCGGGACTATACGAGCAGTACTTC.

A single count supports this clone. The genes are TRBV10-2 and TRBJ2-3, with 10 bases that match TRBD2. With V trimmed by 6 bases and J by 0 bases, 0 bases remained unmatched. Looked up from germline, CDR1 is WSHSY and CDR2 is SAAADI. The CDR3 length is 14 residues. The CDR3 nucleotides read TGCGCCAGCAGACTAGCGGGGAGCACAGATACGCAGTATTTT. It is translated as CASRLAGSTDTQYF.

The rearrangement joins TRBV6-5 to TRBJ2-7; TRBD2 agrees at 8 bases. The CDR3 loop spans 14 amino acids. The V gene's germline CDR1 is MNHEY and CDR2 SVGAGI. The V segment lost 5 bases and the J segment 2 bases; nucleotides outside the gene matches: 5. CDR3 sequence reads: CASSGAGEAYEQYF. CDR3 coding DNA: TGTGCCAGCAGTGGAGCGGGAGAGGCCTACGAGCAGTACTTC.

The CDR3 loop is CASSGRLAAGYNEQFF. DNA of the CDR3: TGTGCCAGCAGTGGACGACTAGCGGCCGGATACAATGAGCAGTTCTTC. This chain joins TRBV2 and TRBJ2-1; the match to TRBD2 covers 9 bases. This CDR3 has 16 amino acids. CDR1 is SNHLY and CDR2 is FYNNEI in the germline V gene. The V segment lost 4 bases and the J segment 4 bases; nucleotides outside the gene matches: 8.

This clone was seen just once. The chain couples TRBV27 to TRBJ2-3; TRBD2 matches at 15 bases. V trimming: 5 bases; J trimming: 8 bases; junction bases outside the gene matches: 5. Germline CDR1 is MNHEY and CDR2 is SMNVEV (reference sequence). The CDR3 length is 15 residues. The CDR3 DNA reads TGTGCCAGCAGTCCCGGGACTAGCGGGGGGTCTACGCAGTATTTT. It encodes CASSPGTSGGSTQYF.

Written as DNA, the CDR3 is TGTGCCAGCCGAGGACTAGCGGACACCGGGGAGCTGTTTTTT. As protein: CASRGLADTGELFF. The chain couples TRBV6-4 to TRBJ2-2; 10 nucleotides match TRBD2. V trimming: 8 bases; J trimming: 3 bases; junction bases outside the gene matches: 3. CDR1 is MRHNA and CDR2 is SNTAGT in the germline V gene. The CDR3 covers 14 residues.

This chain links TRBV28 with TRBJ2-2; the match to TRBD2 covers 7 bases. CDR3 length: 15 amino acids. CDR1 is MDHEN and CDR2 is SYDVKM in the germline V gene. V shed 8 bases, J shed 9 bases, and the junction held 15 bases outside the gene matches. CDR3 sequence (DNA): TGTGCCAGCGAGGCCGGGACTACACTTGGCCGGGAGCTGTTTTTT. Its protein is CASEAGTTLGRELFF.

The rearrangement links TRBV4-3 to TRBJ1-3; no reliable D call. Germline CDR1 reads LGHNA; CDR2 reads YSLEER. V gave up 2 bases and J gave up 0 bases, with 14 bases separating them. CDR3 length: 17 residues. CDR3 protein: CASSQSWLWSSGNTIYF. The CDR3 DNA sequence: TGCGCCAGCAGCCAAAGTTGGCTCTGGAGCTCTGGAAACACCATATATTTT.

This chain uses TRBV5-4 with TRBJ2-7; no firm D call. The CDR3 loop spans 14 amino acids. Germline values: CDR1 SGHNT, CDR2 YYREEE (reference sequence). Between the trimmed V and J ends, which lost 0 bases and 2 bases, there was a span of 9 bases. The CDR3: CASSLGAGAYEQYF. DNA of the CDR3: TGTGCCAGCAGCTTGGGGGCAGGTGCCTACGAGCAGTACTTC.